Listed below are T cell receptor beta chains from one sample, sequenced in a study of CD8 T cells in ankylosing spondylitis. TCRdb called the 5' RACE reads again in MiXCR, with one record for every CDR3 protein. The sample records about 840,000 distinct CDR3 sequences, about 11% being singletons. Sequenced: blood, either unsorted or a sorted T cell fraction (not recorded which). All receptors come from a male donor with ankylosing spondylitis. Both conserved end residues are part of each CDR3. Each record gives: CDR3 protein, V gene, J gene.

CASSYSLQGPTTGANVLTF	TRBV6-2/TRBV6-3	TRBJ2-6
CSARPPGLAGGANEQFF	TRBV20-1	TRBJ2-1
CASSPGGSGQGGTEAFF	TRBV5-1	TRBJ1-1
CAWSRDRSTDTQYF	TRBV30	TRBJ2-3
CSWDRGADTQYF	TRBV29-1	TRBJ2-3
CASSSAAADTQYF	TRBV6-1	TRBJ2-3
CASTQTSSTDTQYF	TRBV2	TRBJ2-3
CASSQDLVVSDTGELFF	TRBV4-3	TRBJ2-2
CASFRAGEATEAFF	TRBV7-9	TRBJ1-1
CASSLGRISYEQYF	TRBV7-9	TRBJ2-7
CSASPPGNF	TRBV20-1	TRBJ1-6
CASSLEGQRADTQYF	TRBV7-2	TRBJ2-3
CASSLGGSGGLGEQYF	TRBV7-6	TRBJ2-7
CASSSSSRSPLHF	TRBV7-3	TRBJ1-6
CASRLAGFAETQYF	TRBV7-9	TRBJ2-5
CASSRADRGLDEQFF	TRBV7-9	TRBJ2-1
CSARSAGGSNEQFF	TRBV20-1	TRBJ2-1
CASSRQGRTNVLTF	TRBV12-3/TRBV12-4	TRBJ2-6
CASSKRGRDSYEQYF	TRBV7-9	TRBJ2-7
CASSQDRGKAFF	TRBV4-3	TRBJ1-1
CASNTLAGNTGELFF	TRBV7-9	TRBJ2-2
CASSHTEGGETQYF	TRBV4-2	TRBJ2-5
CSVELRSSYNEQFF	TRBV29-1	TRBJ2-1
CSVGTVTREQYF	TRBV29-1	TRBJ2-7
CSASRQTSTDTQYF	TRBV20-1	TRBJ2-3
CASSLVRAGSEKLFF	TRBV7-6	TRBJ1-4
CASSFLPTANEKLFF	TRBV27	TRBJ1-4
CASSLALTENTGELFF	TRBV7-9	TRBJ2-2
CASSQGATGVFEQYF	TRBV4-2	TRBJ2-7
CASSLERQGVGNTIYF	TRBV7-2	TRBJ1-3
CASSLSRQGGIQFF	TRBV7-2	TRBJ2-1
CATSRDGLSTDTQYF	TRBV15	TRBJ2-3
CASSLGTGRTGELFF	TRBV11-3	TRBJ2-2
CASSQLAGGYTDTQYF	TRBV7-9	TRBJ2-3
CASSFFQGHEQFF	TRBV7-2	TRBJ2-1
CASTPGTGHTIYF	TRBV28	TRBJ1-3
CSSGLAGRSGDNEQFF	TRBV20-1	TRBJ2-1
CSARDWGIFSYEQYF	TRBV20-1	TRBJ2-7
CASSPFPGTDYGYTF	TRBV5-6	TRBJ1-2
CASSLVATKETQYF	TRBV12-3/TRBV12-4	TRBJ2-5
CASSGPPRSDTQYF	TRBV7-2	TRBJ2-3